The subject of this entry is one TCR beta chain. Its antigen is unidentified. Peripheral blood samples and lesional scalp punch biopsies were obtained from alopecia areata patients. Sorting separated CD4+ and CD8+ T cells out of PBMCs. The sample comes from a study of CD8+ T cells in alopecia areata. Study-level points and caveats: Clonality in lesional scalp, especially alopecia totalis/universalis, exceeded that of normal scalp.

RNA extraction and reverse transcription yielded cDNA as sequencing template. Here immunoSEQ multiplex PCR was the method, and the copy in TCRdb shows in-frame clones only, minus some. The sample shows about 64,000 clones, roughly 40% of them seen only once. V was shortened by 3 bases and J by 7 bases, with 4 bases between the two germline ends. The CDR3 spans 11 residues. Per the germline V gene, CDR1 is SEHNR and CDR2 is FQNEAQ (reference sequence). Input material: NKG2D-low CD8+ T cells sorted from blood. The receptor was derived from a human donor with alopecia areata. The genes are TRBV7-9 and TRBJ2-1; no firm D call. CDR3 protein: CASSLGNEQFF. The CDR3 DNA is TGTGCCAGCAGCTTGGGTAATGAGCAGTTCTTC.